This TCR beta chain was captured by sequencing in a study of T cell responses to AZD1222 COVID-19 vaccine. Study observations and caveats: Most donors were white British, females outnumbered males, and clonal diversity was possibly underestimated.

The CDR3 extends over 14 amino acids. V lost 3 bases and J 0 bases, leaving 12 bases between the germline ends. CDR1 GTSNPN and CDR2 SVGIG come from the germline V gene (reference sequence). Regarding this clone: Antigen unknown.

This table comes from immunoSEQ multiplex PCR, and its TCRdb copy is limited to in-frame clones, with some not included. There are 80,000 to 95,000 clones in the sample; around 89% occur only once, and roughly 4.5% lies in the top ten. The rearrangement links TRBV30 to TRBJ2-7; D unclear. This sample comprised peripheral blood, obtained on day 0 of MenACWY control vaccination. This TCR derives from an adult in good health. The CDR3 nucleotides read TGTGCCTGGAGACAAGGTGGCTTCTCCTACGAGCAGTACTTC. Its translation is CAWRQGGFSYEQYF.